What follows are 20 T cell receptor beta chains derived from one specimen sequenced in a study of blood T cells in healthy people across ages. The second PCR ran about 6 to 12 cycles with a sample-barcoded 5' primer and J-beta primers. TCRdb fed the 5' RACE reads into MiXCR, producing one record per CDR3 protein. The sample yields 450,000 to 600,000 distinct CDR3 sequences, about a quarter seen once. These data were also reused for a study on T cells of mothers and their children.

Sequencing used blood. Every receptor here comes from a boy between 2 and 10 years old in good health.

The chain combines TRBV6-5 with TRBJ1-1; TRBD1 matches 9 bases. Germline lookup yields CDR1 MNHEY and CDR2 SVGAGI. The CDR3 runs to 13 residues. After removal of 5 bases from V and 10 bases from J, the junction contained 8 bases not matched to a gene. The CDR3 reads CASSRTRTGAAFF. The CDR3 coding sequence is TGTGCCAGCAGTCGGACCCGGACAGGGGCAGCTTTCTTT.

V is TRBV6-6 and J is TRBJ2-5; TRBD2 matches 9 bases. Germline loops: CDR1 MNHNY, CDR2 SVGAGI (reference sequence). Trimming took 7 bases from V and 5 from J; bases not matched to a gene: 14. The CDR3 runs 16 residues. CDR3 bases: TGTGCCAGCACCCTGTTCGGGGTAGCGGGAGTGGAGACCCAGTACTTC. Its protein product is CASTLFGVAGVETQYF.

This chain uses TRBV4-1 with TRBJ2-7; TRBD1 agrees at 10 bases. Germline CDR1 and CDR2: MGHRA and YSYEKL. The CDR3 has 16 amino acids. The junction had 6 bases not matched to a gene; V was cut back by 4 bases and J by 0 bases. Here the CDR3 reads CASSRVDRGGSYEQYF. The DNA for the CDR3 is TGCGCCAGCAGCCGGGTGGACAGGGGGGGCTCCTACGAGCAGTACTTC.

The chain has TRBV10-3 and TRBJ2-5; D is uncertain. The V end was cut by 4 bases, the J end by 3 bases, with 9 bases between. CDR1 and CDR2 (germline): ENHRY, SYGVKD. CDR3 length equals 13 residues. CDR3 in DNA: TGTGCCATCAGTGGGACCGAAAAAGAGACCCAGTACTTC. This codes for CAISGTEKETQYF.

There are a few counts of this clonotype. The chain uses TRBV15 and TRBJ2-1; D gene uncertain. Germline values: CDR1 LNHNV, CDR2 YYDKDF (reference sequence). CDR3 length: 15 amino acids. Trimming removed 0 bases from V and 3 bases from J, with 9 bases in between. Here the CDR3 DNA reads TGTGCCACCAGCAGAGATTGGGCTCACTACAATGAGCAGTTCTTC. Translated, it gives CATSRDWAHYNEQFF.

The V call is TRBV4-1, the J call TRBJ2-7; the match to TRBD1 covers 8 bases. This CDR3 comprises 16 residues. Germline values: CDR1 MGHRA, CDR2 YSYEKL. With 4 bases clipped from V and 3 bases from J, the junction kept 11 bases outside the gene matches. CDR3 in DNA: TGCGCCAGCAGCCTATCGGATACAGGGGGATTCTACGAGCAGTACTTC. Translation gives CASSLSDTGGFYEQYF.

V is TRBV4-3 and J is TRBJ2-5, with D hard to call. The CDR3 runs 14 residues. Germline V CDR1 and CDR2: LGHNA, YSLEER. Trimming stripped 4 bases from V and 5 bases from J, with 14 bases between. CDR3 coding DNA: TGCGCCAGCAGCCCCCGCCTAGGGTGGGAGACCCAGTACTTC. The encoded protein is CASSPRLGWETQYF.

This clonotype was found a few times. The CDR3 here is CASSVGVGGSYNEQFF. CDR3 coding DNA: TGTGCCAGCAGCGTAGGGGTGGGAGGCTCCTACAATGAGCAGTTCTTC. The J gene is TRBJ2-1, the V gene TRBV9, with a possible D match to TRBD2 (6 bases). The CDR3 totals 16 residues. Trimming removed 0 bases at V and 0 bases at J, with 10 bases between. CDR1 and CDR2 (germline): SGDLS, YYNGEE.

This clonotype showed up just a few times. The CDR3, as DNA: TGTGCCAGCAGTACAGGGGGCGATGAGCAGTTCTTC. Translation gives CASSTGGDEQFF. This chain connects TRBV25-1 to TRBJ2-1, with 9 positions matching TRBD1. Germline trimming cut 5 bases from V and 8 bases from J; bases unmatched to any gene: 1. There are 12 residues in the CDR3. The germline CDR1 and CDR2 sequences are MGHDK and SYGVNS.

The chain is built from TRBV3-1 and TRBJ2-5, with 12 bases identical to TRBD2. In germline, CDR1 is LGHDT, CDR2 YNNKEL (reference sequence). CDR3 length equals 21 residues. Losses at the gene ends were 0 bases for V and 1 base for J; bases not matched to a gene: 15. Here the CDR3 reads CASSQDWPSGGAEAPQETQYF. The DNA for the CDR3 is TGTGCCAGCAGCCAAGATTGGCCTAGCGGGGGGGCCGAGGCGCCCCAAGAGACCCAGTACTTC.

This clonotype has only a few counts. The V gene is TRBV9, the J gene TRBJ2-2; D may be TRBD2 (6 bases). The CDR3 spans 17 residues. CDR1 is SGDLS and CDR2 is YYNGEE in the germline V gene. Trimming shortened V by 3 bases and J by 4 bases, and 19 bases separated the two germline ends. This chain's CDR3 is CASSGRLVGGVTGELFF. The CDR3, as DNA: TGTGCCAGCAGCGGGCGATTGGTCGGAGGGGTCACCGGGGAGCTGTTTTTT.

This clonotype was recorded at least ten times. The chain is built from TRBV9 and TRBJ2-5, with D perhaps matching TRBD1 (5 bases). The CDR3 spans 15 residues. Germline V gene lookup returns CDR1 SGDLS and CDR2 YYNGEE. The germline V and J ends were trimmed by 0 bases and 2 bases, with 11 bases remaining between them. This CDR3 reads CASSVAGAEQETQYF. DNA for the CDR3: TGTGCCAGCAGCGTAGCTGGGGCAGAACAAGAGACCCAGTACTTC.

This clonotype has only a few counts. This chain links TRBV30 with TRBJ2-2; D perhaps matches TRBD1 (5 bases). This CDR3 spans 14 amino acids. The germline CDR1 and CDR2 sequences are GTSNPN and SVGIG (reference sequence). V was clipped by 3 bases and J by 6 bases, with 14 bases between them. The CDR3 DNA reads as TGTGCCTGGAGGCAGGGAAACTGGGCCGGGGAGCTGTTTTTT. Translated: CAWRQGNWAGELFF.

This clonotype showed up just a few times. CDR3 bases: TGTGCCAGCAGTGAAGGGAGGCGCCAGCCCCAGCATTTT. It specifies CASSEGRRQPQHF. This chain connects TRBV2 to TRBJ1-5; D gene ambiguous. The CDR3 has 13 residues. Looked up from germline, CDR1 is SNHLY and CDR2 is FYNNEI. Trimming pared 1 base from V and 7 bases from J, leaving 8 bases between.

This clonotype was picked up a small number of times. The V call is TRBV10-2, the J call TRBJ2-5; D not resolved. Looked up from germline, CDR1 is WSHSY and CDR2 is SAAADI. The CDR3 is 14 amino acids. The V end was cut by 5 bases, the J end by 5 bases, with 15 bases between. The CDR3 DNA is TGCGCCAGCAGTCCCGGCCGAAGTTGGGAGACCCAGTACTTC. It translates to CASSPGRSWETQYF.

This clonotype showed up just a few times. J is TRBJ1-4 and V is TRBV7-2; 9 bases map to TRBD1. Germline V gene data show CDR1 as SGHTA and CDR2 as FQGNSA. The CDR3 is 15 amino acids. V dropped 5 bases and J dropped 4; count of bases not matched to a gene: 5. The CDR3 spells CASSSLGQGNEKLFF. CDR3 DNA sequence: TGTGCCAGCAGCAGCCTGGGACAGGGTAATGAAAAACTGTTTTTT.

As concerns this clonotype: A read error may be the cause here, since a much bigger clone is one base away. This rearrangement joins TRBV9 to TRBJ2-5, with D perhaps TRBD2 (7 bases). The better agreement between TRBJ2-1 and the DNA end casts doubt on the J call. Germline CDR1 is SGDLS and CDR2 is YYNGEE. The length of the CDR3 is 16 residues. CDR3 loop: CASSVEAGARGNEQFF. DNA of the CDR3: TGTGCCAGCAGCGTAGAGGCGGGGGCAAGAGGGAATGAGCAGTTCTTC.

The rearrangement uses TRBV6-1 and TRBJ2-7; 7 positions match TRBD1. The CDR3 has 15 residues. Trimming at V came to 4 bases and at J to 6 bases, leaving 12 bases not matched to a gene. The germline V gene has CDR1 MNHNS and CDR2 SASEGT. CDR3 sequence reads: CASSAPPTGLGEQYF. The CDR3 DNA reads TGTGCCAGCAGTGCCCCGCCGACAGGGCTTGGCGAGCAGTACTTC.

The rearrangement uses TRBV11-1 and TRBJ2-6; D is possibly TRBD1 (6 bases). This CDR3 comprises 20 residues. CDR1 and CDR2 from the germline V gene are SGHAT and FQDESV (reference sequence). V was trimmed by 7 bases and J by 0 bases, leaving 25 bases between them. The DNA of the CDR3 is TGTGCCAGCACCTCAGGGTTGGGGCAGGGGCGCAGCTCTGGGGCCAACGTCCTGACTTTC. It codes for CASTSGLGQGRSSGANVLTF.

The chain uses TRBV3-1 and TRBJ1-1; 9 positions match TRBD1. Per germline, CDR1 LGHDT and CDR2 YNNKEL (reference sequence). CDR3 length equals 14 residues. The V gene end was trimmed by 3 bases and the J gene end by 1 base; junction bases not matched to a gene: 0. The CDR3 nucleotides read TGTGCCAGCAGCCAGACAGGGGGGAACACTGAAGCTTTCTTT. Protein product: CASSQTGGNTEAFF.